The rows below give T cell receptor beta chains drawn from one sample of a study of cytomegalovirus exposure and HLA in healthy donors. The protocol was immunoSEQ multiplex PCR, while the TCRdb copy is restricted to in-frame clones and leaves out a portion. The sample lists some 120,000 clones; about four fifths were seen once. The sample taken for sequencing was PBMCs. Receptors were obtained from a man younger than 30 in good health and CMV-seronegative. CDR3s include the opening cysteine and the closing phenylalanine or tryptophan. The D gene is left open where the match is weak. Size tells how often a clone was seen (once, few, many) or the class of an expanded clone, and some rows leave it out.

size	V	length	J	D	DNA	CDR3
NA	TRBV10-2	12	TRBJ2-1	TRBD2	TGCGCCAGCAGTCTCGGGGGGGCCCTAGGGTTCTTC	CASSLGGALGFF
NA	TRBV6-1	15	TRBJ2-5	NA	TGTGCCAGCAGTTCCTACTGGGGGGTGGGGGAGACCCAGTACTTC	CASSSYWGVGETQYF
once	TRBV18	14	TRBJ1-1	TRBD1	TGTGCCAGCTTCATTCCCGGGACAGGGTCCGAAGCTTTCTTT	CASFIPGTGSEAFF
NA	TRBV5-6	13	TRBJ2-7	NA	TGTGCCAGCAGCTTGGGGGCAGGGCGCGAGCAGTACTTC	CASSLGAGREQYF
NA	TRBV6-5	16	TRBJ1-1	TRBD1	TGTGCCAGCAGTTCCCCGGGAGGGGGCTATCGAGCTGAAGCTTTCTTT	CASSSPGGGYRAEAFF
NA	TRBV7-9	15	TRBJ2-2	NA	TGTGCCAGCAGCTTAGCTGCAGAATACACCGGGGAGCTGTTTTTT	CASSLAAEYTGELFF
NA	TRBV11-2	15	TRBJ2-3	TRBD2	TGTGCCAGCAGCATAATACGGGGGGGCAGAGATACGCAGTATTTT	CASSIIRGGRDTQYF
NA	TRBV18	14	TRBJ1-1	NA	TGTGCCAGCTCACCGGGACACGCGAACACTGAAGCTTTCTTT	CASSPGHANTEAFF
NA	TRBV6-6	14	TRBJ1-5	NA	TGTGCCAGCAGAAGGGAGGATCTCAGCCAGCCCCAGCATTTT	CASRREDLSQPQHF
NA	TRBV11-3	15	TRBJ2-2	NA	TGTGCCAGCAGCTACGATTCTAGGAACACCGGGGAGCTGTTTTTT	CASSYDSRNTGELFF
NA	TRBV7-9	15	TRBJ1-1	NA	TGTGCCAGCAGCTCCCCGCGGGGCAGCTACACTGAAGCTTTCTTT	CASSSPRGSYTEAFF
NA	TRBV5-1	15	TRBJ2-2	NA	TGCGCCAGCAGCTTGGGCAGGGGGGACACCGGGGAGCTGTTTTTT	CASSLGRGDTGELFF
NA	TRBV7-6	18	TRBJ2-3	TRBD2	TGTGCCAGCAGCTTACGGGGGAGCGGGGGGCCTAGCACAGATACGCAGTATTTT	CASSLRGSGGPSTDTQYF
NA	TRBV4-1	15	TRBJ1-2	NA	TGCGCCAGCAGCCAGCTTACAGACACCGCATATGGCTACACCTTC	CASSQLTDTAYGYTF
NA	TRBV10-2	13	TRBJ1-1	NA	TGCGCCATCTCCCCAAGGGGTAACACTGAAGCTTTCTTT	CAISPRGNTEAFF
once	TRBV2	16	TRBJ1-4	NA	TGTGCCAGCAGTGAAAGGCCTGGCAGGTTTAATGAAAAACTGTTTTTT	CASSERPGRFNEKLFF
NA	TRBV6-5	15	TRBJ1-1	NA	TGTGCCAGCAGTTACTCGACCGGGGGAGGGACTGAAGCTTTCTTT	CASSYSTGGGTEAFF
NA	TRBV4-1	14	TRBJ1-1	NA	TGCGCCAGCAGCCACCGGGAACCGAACACTGAAGCTTTCTTT	CASSHREPNTEAFF
NA	TRBV5-4	19	TRBJ1-1	NA	TGTGCCAGCAGTCTGACCGGGACAAAATCCTTTTTCATGAACACTGAAGCTTTCTTT	CASSLTGTKSFFMNTEAFF
NA	TRBV7-8	16	TRBJ2-7	TRBD1	TGTGCCAGCAGCACCGGACAGGGGGAGGGTTCGGACGAGCAGTACTTC	CASSTGQGEGSDEQYF
NA	TRBV7-3	15	TRBJ2-1	TRBD2	TGTGCCAGCAGCTTAACCCCGACTAGCGACAATGAGCAGTTCTTC	CASSLTPTSDNEQFF
NA	TRBV5-1	13	TRBJ1-1	NA	TGCGCCAGCAGCTTGATTCCACGGGAGAAAGCTTTCTTT	CASSLIPREKAFF
once	TRBV27	13	TRBJ2-7	NA	TGTGCCAGCAGTTTAAGGGGGACCTACGAGCAGTACTTC	CASSLRGTYEQYF
NA	TRBV2	13	TRBJ1-5	NA	TGTGCCAGCAGTGAGGAGACTAATCAGCCCCAGCATTTT	CASSEETNQPQHF
NA	TRBV7-2	16	TRBJ2-2	TRBD1	TGTGCCAGCAGCTCCCCCCGGGGACAGGGAACCGGGGAGCTGTTTTTT	CASSSPRGQGTGELFF
NA	TRBV6-1	15	TRBJ1-2	TRBD1	TGTGCCAGCAGTGTTGGTGGGACAGGGGCCTATGGCTACACCTTC	CASSVGGTGAYGYTF
NA	TRBV5-1	14	TRBJ2-5	TRBD1	TGCGCCAGCAGCCGCGGGACAGGGGAAGAGACCCAGTACTTC	CASSRGTGEETQYF
NA	TRBV5-6	16	TRBJ1-5	NA	TGTGCCAGCAGCTTGGTGGGGGGAGGGGACAATCAGCCCCAGCATTTT	CASSLVGGGDNQPQHF
once	TRBV5-1	16	TRBJ1-1	TRBD1	TGCGCCAGCAGCTTGGAACAGGGGGTTTTGGACACTGAAGCTTTCTTT	CASSLEQGVLDTEAFF
NA	TRBV6-5	15	TRBJ1-6	NA	TGTGCCAGCAGCCTTGGGGGGGGGAATAATTCACCCCTCCACTTT	CASSLGGGNNSPLHF
NA	TRBV5-4	16	TRBJ2-3	TRBD2	TGTGCCAGCAGCTTGGCCGCGGCTAGCGGCACAGATACACAGTATTTT	CASSLAAASGTDTQYF
NA	TRBV27	15	TRBJ1-2	NA	TGTGCCAGCAGTTTAGACCCGGGGGTTAACTATGGCTACACCTTC	CASSLDPGVNYGYTF
NA	TRBV5-4	14	TRBJ2-1	TRBD2	TGTGCCAGCAGCTTGCGGGGGGGCTACAATGAGCAGTTCTTC	CASSLRGGYNEQFF
NA	TRBV27	14	TRBJ2-1	TRBD1	TGTGCCAGCGGCCGGGACAGGAGCTACAATGAGCAGTTCTTC	CASGRDRSYNEQFF
NA	TRBV12-2	18	TRBJ1-6	NA	TGTGCAAGTCGCCAAAGGGACAGGTTGAGCTCCTATAATTCACCCCTCCACTTT	CASRQRDRLSSYNSPLHF
NA	TRBV6-5	11	TRBJ2-1	NA	TGTGCCAGCAGGACGCGGAATGAGCAGTTCTTC	CASRTRNEQFF
NA	TRBV6-6	15	TRBJ1-1	NA	TGTGCCAGCAGCCACTCCGGGGAAGGGAACACTGAAGCTTTCTTT	CASSHSGEGNTEAFF
NA	TRBV7-7	14	TRBJ2-2	NA	TGTGCCAGCAGCTTGGGCCAGGGAACCGGGGAGCTGTTTTTT	CASSLGQGTGELFF
NA	TRBV7-9	13	TRBJ1-2	NA	TGTGCCAGCAGCGTCGGACAGATCTATGGCTACACCTTC	CASSVGQIYGYTF
NA	TRBV7-8	17	TRBJ2-5	TRBD2	TGTGCCAGCAGCTTAGGGGGGGGTAGCGGGGGGATGGAGACCCAGTACTTC	CASSLGGGSGGMETQYF
NA	TRBV19	16	TRBJ2-5	TRBD2	TGTGCCAGTAGTATCAGGGGCGGGGGGGTTCAGGAGACCCAGTACTTC	CASSIRGGGVQETQYF
NA	TRBV12-5	15	TRBJ2-1	NA	TGTGCTAGTGGTTCGCAGCCTAGCTCCTACAATGAGCAGTTCTTC	CASGSQPSSYNEQFF
NA	TRBV5-5	18	TRBJ2-1	TRBD1	TGTGCCAGCAGCTTGGACTTCTTAGGGGGCAGCTCCTACAATGAGCAGTTCTTC	CASSLDFLGGSSYNEQFF
NA	TRBV2	14	TRBJ1-2	NA	TGTGCCAGCAAACCTTCCGGGGTTAACTATGGCTACACCTTC	CASKPSGVNYGYTF
NA	TRBV5-1	14	TRBJ1-2	TRBD1	TGCGCCAGCGAACAGGGGGCGGGCAACTATGGCTACACCTTC	CASEQGAGNYGYTF
few	TRBV27	13	TRBJ1-2	TRBD1	TGTGCCAGCGCCATGGGACAGGCCTATGGCTACACCTTC	CASAMGQAYGYTF
once	TRBV6-6	16	TRBJ2-2	TRBD2	TGTGCCAGCAGTTACTCTGAGCGGGGGGAGGGCGGGGAGCTGTTTTTT	CASSYSERGEGGELFF
NA	TRBV9	14	TRBJ1-2	NA	TGTGCCAGCAGCCCCGAGGAGGGAAACTATGGCTACACCTTC	CASSPEEGNYGYTF
few	TRBV11-1	15	TRBJ1-1	NA	TGTGCCAGCAGCCCCTGGAGGGTGGAATACACTGAAGCTTTCTTT	CASSPWRVEYTEAFF
NA	TRBV2	16	TRBJ1-2	TRBD1	TGTGCCAGCAGTGGGACAGGGGGCGCGGTGGGACGTGGCTACACCTTC	CASSGTGGAVGRGYTF
NA	TRBV20-1	11	TRBJ1-2	NA	TGCAGTGCTAGAGAAGAGCGTGGCTACACCTTC	CSAREERGYTF